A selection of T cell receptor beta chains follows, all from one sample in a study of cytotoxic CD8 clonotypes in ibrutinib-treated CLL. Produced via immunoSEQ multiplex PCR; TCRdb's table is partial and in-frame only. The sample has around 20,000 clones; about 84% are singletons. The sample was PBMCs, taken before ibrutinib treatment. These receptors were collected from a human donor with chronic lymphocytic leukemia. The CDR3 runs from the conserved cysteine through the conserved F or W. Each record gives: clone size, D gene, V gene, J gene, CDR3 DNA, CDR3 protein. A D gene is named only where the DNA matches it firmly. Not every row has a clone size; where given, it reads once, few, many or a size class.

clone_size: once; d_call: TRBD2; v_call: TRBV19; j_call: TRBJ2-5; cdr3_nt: TGTGCCAGTAGTCACGGGGGGGGGACCCAGTACTTC; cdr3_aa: CASSHGGGTQYF
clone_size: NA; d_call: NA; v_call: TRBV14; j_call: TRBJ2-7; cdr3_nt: TGTGCCAGCAGCCAAGTAGTCTACGAGCAGTACTTC; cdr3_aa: CASSQVVYEQYF
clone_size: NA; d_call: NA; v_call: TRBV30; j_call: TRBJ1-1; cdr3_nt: TGTGCCTGGACCGTAAGAGGGGTCGGAGCTTTCTTT; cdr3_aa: CAWTVRGVGAFF
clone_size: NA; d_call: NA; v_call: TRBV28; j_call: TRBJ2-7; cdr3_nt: TGTGCCAGCAGGCCATCGGGATCGTACGAGCAGTACTTC; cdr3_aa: CASRPSGSYEQYF
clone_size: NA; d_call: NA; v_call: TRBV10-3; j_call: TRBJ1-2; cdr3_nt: TGTGCCATCAGTGGGCGGGAATCGAAGGGCTACACCTTC; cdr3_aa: CAISGRESKGYTF
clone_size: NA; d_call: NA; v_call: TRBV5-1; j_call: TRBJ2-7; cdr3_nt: TGCGCCAGCAGCGCCGGGGGCTCCCTCTCCTACGAGCAGTACTTC; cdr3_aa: CASSAGGSLSYEQYF
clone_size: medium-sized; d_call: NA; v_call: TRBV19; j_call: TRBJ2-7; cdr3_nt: TGTGCCAGTAGTCCGCGGACAGCCCTTCGTCCCGAGCAGTACTTC; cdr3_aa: CASSPRTALRPEQYF
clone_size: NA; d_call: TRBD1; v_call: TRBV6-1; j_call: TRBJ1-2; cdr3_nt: TGTGCCAGCAGTGGGACAGGGGGCGCCCAGGGCTACACCTTC; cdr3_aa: CASSGTGGAQGYTF
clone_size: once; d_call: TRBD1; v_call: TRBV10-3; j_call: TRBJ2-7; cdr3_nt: TGTGCCATCAGTAACTCCGGGACAGGACGTGCCTACGAGCAGTACTTC; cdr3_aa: CAISNSGTGRAYEQYF
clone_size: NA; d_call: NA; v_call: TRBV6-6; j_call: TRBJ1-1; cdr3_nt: TGTGCCAGCAGTTACACCCAGGGCGGTACTGAAGCTTTCTTT; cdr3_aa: CASSYTQGGTEAFF
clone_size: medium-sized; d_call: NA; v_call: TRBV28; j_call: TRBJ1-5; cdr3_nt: TGTGCCAGCAGTTTAATCGGGACACTCAATCAGCCCCAGCATTTT; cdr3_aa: CASSLIGTLNQPQHF
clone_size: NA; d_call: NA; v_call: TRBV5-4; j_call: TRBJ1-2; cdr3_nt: TGTGCCAGCAGCACCGGGGACCTCCATCCGAAGAATGGCTACACCTTC; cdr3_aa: CASSTGDLHPKNGYTF
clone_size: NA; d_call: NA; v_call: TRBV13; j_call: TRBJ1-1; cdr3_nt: TGTGCCAGCAGCCCAGGGAACACTGAAGCTTTCTTT; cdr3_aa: CASSPGNTEAFF
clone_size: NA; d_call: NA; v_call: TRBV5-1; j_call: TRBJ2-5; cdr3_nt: TGCGCCAGCAGCTTGGGCGGGACAAGAGGGGAGACCCAGTACTTC; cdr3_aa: CASSLGGTRGETQYF
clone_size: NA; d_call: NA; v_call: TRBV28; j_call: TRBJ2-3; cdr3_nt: TGTGCCAGCAGTTCCCACCGCAGGTTCCTCACAGATACGCAGTATTTT; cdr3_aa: CASSSHRRFLTDTQYF
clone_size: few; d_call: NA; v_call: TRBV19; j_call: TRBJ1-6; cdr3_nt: TGTGCCAGTAGACTAGGAATAGGGGAGAATTCACCCCTCCACTTT; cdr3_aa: CASRLGIGENSPLHF
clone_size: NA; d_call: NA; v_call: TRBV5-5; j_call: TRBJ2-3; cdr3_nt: TGTGCCAGCAGCTGGGAGGTAGGGGGAGATACGCAGTATTTT; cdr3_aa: CASSWEVGGDTQYF
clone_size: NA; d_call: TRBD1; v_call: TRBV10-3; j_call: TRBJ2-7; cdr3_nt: TGTGCCATAAACCAGGGACAGCCCGACGAGCAGTACTTC; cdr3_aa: CAINQGQPDEQYF
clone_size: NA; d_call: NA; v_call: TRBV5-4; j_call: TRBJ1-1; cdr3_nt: TGTGCCAGCAGGGACAACAGGGCGGGGGGGCCTGAAGCTTTCTTT; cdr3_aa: CASRDNRAGGPEAFF
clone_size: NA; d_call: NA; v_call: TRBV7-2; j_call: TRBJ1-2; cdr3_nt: TGTGCCAGCAGCTTGGGGGGTGTAGGCAACTATGGCTACACCTTC; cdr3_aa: CASSLGGVGNYGYTF
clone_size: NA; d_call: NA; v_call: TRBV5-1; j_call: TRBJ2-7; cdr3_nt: TGCGCCAGCAGCTTGTTTCTAGGGAGCTACGAGCAGTACTTC; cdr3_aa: CASSLFLGSYEQYF
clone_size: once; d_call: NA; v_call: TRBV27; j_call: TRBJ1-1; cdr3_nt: TGTGCCAGCAGTTCCCTGGAAGGGGTCAACACTGAAGCTTTCTTT; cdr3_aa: CASSSLEGVNTEAFF
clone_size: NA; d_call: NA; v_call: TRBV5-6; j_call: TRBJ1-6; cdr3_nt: TGTGCCAGCAGCTTGGCCGGGCCGAGTAATTCACCCCTCCACTTT; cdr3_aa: CASSLAGPSNSPLHF
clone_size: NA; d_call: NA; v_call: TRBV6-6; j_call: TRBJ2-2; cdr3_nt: TGTGCCAGCATCCTTGTGGAAGGCACCGGGGAGCTGTTTTTT; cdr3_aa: CASILVEGTGELFF
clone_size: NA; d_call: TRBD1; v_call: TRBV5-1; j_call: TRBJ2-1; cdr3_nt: TGCGCCAGCAGCTTGGGGGACAGAGTTTCTGCGCAGTTCTTC; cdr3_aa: CASSLGDRVSAQFF
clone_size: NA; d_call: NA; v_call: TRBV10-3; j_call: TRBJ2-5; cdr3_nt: TGTGCCATCAGTGAGAGTCTGGGACCTCCTCAAGAGACCCAGTACTTC; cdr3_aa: CAISESLGPPQETQYF
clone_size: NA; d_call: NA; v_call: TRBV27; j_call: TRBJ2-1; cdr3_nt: TGTGCCAGCAGTCAAGACAAAACTTGGGGGCACAATGAGCAGTTCTTC; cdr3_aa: CASSQDKTWGHNEQFF
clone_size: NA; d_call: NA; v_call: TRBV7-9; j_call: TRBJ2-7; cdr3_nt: TGTGCCAGCAGCTTACGAGAGTTGAGCTCCTACGAGCAGTACTTC; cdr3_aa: CASSLRELSSYEQYF
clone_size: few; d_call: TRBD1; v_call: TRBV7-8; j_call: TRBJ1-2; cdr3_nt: TGTGCCAGCAGCCAGGCTGACAGGGGTAATGGCTACACCTTC; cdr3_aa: CASSQADRGNGYTF
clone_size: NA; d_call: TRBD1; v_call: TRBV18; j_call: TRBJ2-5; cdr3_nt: TGTGCCAGCTCACCCCTAACTACAGGGGGACGGGAGACCCAGTACTTC; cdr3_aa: CASSPLTTGGRETQYF
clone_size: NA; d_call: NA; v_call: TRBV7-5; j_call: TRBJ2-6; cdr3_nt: TGTGTCAGAAGCTTATCTCCAGCGGGGTACCAGGAAGCTGGGGCCAACGTCCTGACTTTC; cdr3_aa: CVRSLSPAGYQEAGANVLTF
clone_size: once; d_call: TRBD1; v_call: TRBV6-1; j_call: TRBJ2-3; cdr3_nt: TGTGCCAGCGGGGGACAGGGGGCGGTCACAGATACGCAGTATTTT; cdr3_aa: CASGGQGAVTDTQYF
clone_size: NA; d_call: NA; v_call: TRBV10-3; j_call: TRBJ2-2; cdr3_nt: TGTGCCATCAGTGCTCAGGCTTGGACCGGGGAGCTGTTTTTT; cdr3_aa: CAISAQAWTGELFF
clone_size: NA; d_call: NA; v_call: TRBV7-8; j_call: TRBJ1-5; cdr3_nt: TGTGCCAGCAGCTTATCTTCCAGGGCCGATAGCAATCAGCCCCAGCATTTT; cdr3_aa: CASSLSSRADSNQPQHF